A single sample gave rise to the 8 T cell receptor beta chains below, sequenced in a study of cytomegalovirus exposure and HLA in healthy donors (dated 2017 in TCRdb). Preparation of the library involved the immunoSEQ multiplex PCR assay. For the multiplex PCR, a mixture combining 60 forward primers for TCR Vbeta segments and 13 reverse primers for TCR Jbeta segments was used. Drawn from immuneACCESS, this table holds only the in-frame rearrangements with V and J called that TCRdb kept. Clones are partly lost; checked studies trace under half to an unresolved V gene and leave the rest unexplained. The sample table records under 250,000 clones; more than 75% of these occur just once. The top ten hold roughly 6% of the sample. The specimen sequenced was PBMCs. These receptors all come from a middle-aged man in good health and CMV-seropositive.

This chain uses TRBV7-2 with TRBJ2-5; no definite D call. V was pared by 3 bases and J by 4 bases, with 9 bases between. Germline V gives CDR1 SGHTA, CDR2 FQGNSA. The CDR3 has 13 amino acids. The DNA for the CDR3 is TGTGCCAGCAGCTTGTCGCCGGGAGAGACCCAGTACTTC. This gives the protein CASSLSPGETQYF.

The chain links TRBV5-6 to TRBJ2-7; D may be TRBD2 (7 bases). Germline loops: CDR1 SGHDT, CDR2 YYEEEE. The CDR3 totals 14 residues. Trimming left V 6 bases short and J 3 bases short, with 16 bases between. CDR3 nucleotide sequence: TGTGCCAGCATCAGGGAGGGAGGGGGCTACGAGCAGTACTTC. It codes for CASIREGGGYEQYF.

CDR3: CASSLDREKGYTF. CDR3 DNA sequence: TGTGCCAGCAGCCTCGACAGAGAGAAGGGCTACACCTTC. This sequence joins TRBV5-5 and TRBJ1-2, with D possibly matching TRBD1 (5 bases). The ends were cut back, 4 bases at V and 8 bases at J, with 15 bases in the middle. The CDR3 spans 13 residues. Per germline, CDR1 SGHKS and CDR2 YYEKEE (reference sequence).

The chain recombines TRBV10-1 with TRBJ2-4; TRBD2 matches at 9 bases. This CDR3 is 17 amino acids long. The germline V gene has CDR1 WNHNN and CDR2 SYGVQD (reference sequence). V shed 4 bases and J 6 bases; nucleotides not matched to a gene: 13. The CDR3 spells CASSVGASGKVGNIQYF. Written as DNA, the CDR3 is TGCGCCAGCAGTGTGGGGGCTAGCGGGAAGGTTGGAAACATTCAGTACTTC.

This CDR3 reads CASTSSGVGTDTQYF. The CDR3, as DNA: TGTGCCAGCACGTCATCAGGGGTCGGCACAGATACGCAGTATTTT. The rearrangement links TRBV9 to TRBJ2-3, with a tentative D call TRBD1 (6 bases). The germline V gene encodes CDR1 SGDLS and CDR2 YYNGEE. The CDR3 is 15 amino acids. V lost 6 bases and J lost 1, with 15 bases in between.

The count of this clone is one. The rearrangement uses TRBV12-5 and TRBJ2-5; possible D gene TRBD2, 6 bases. Per the germline V gene, CDR1 is LGHNT and CDR2 is FRNRAP. The length of the CDR3 is 14 residues. Trimming removed 4 bases at V and 4 bases at J, with 13 bases between. Here the CDR3 reads CASGSLAVPETQYF. CDR3 nucleotides: TGTGCTAGTGGTTCCTTAGCGGTCCCAGAGACCCAGTACTTC.

The V gene is TRBV18, the J gene TRBJ1-2; 12 positions match TRBD1. This CDR3 is built from 16 residues. V trimming: 2 bases; J trimming: 4 bases; junction bases outside the gene matches: 5. Germline V gene data show CDR1 as KGHSH and CDR2 as LQKENI. For the CDR3, the DNA is TGTGCCAGCTCACCAGGGACAGGGGGCCCATTCTATGGCTACACCTTC. It specifies CASSPGTGGPFYGYTF.

The J gene is TRBJ1-2, the V gene TRBV7-2; TRBD1 aligns across 9 bases. The length of the CDR3 is 15 residues. V gave up 3 bases and J gave up 3 bases; unmatched junction bases: 5. Germline-derived CDR1 and CDR2 are SGHTA and FQGNSA. CDR3: CASSFTGGDDYGYTF. CDR3 DNA sequence: TGTGCCAGCAGCTTTACAGGGGGCGATGACTATGGCTACACCTTC.